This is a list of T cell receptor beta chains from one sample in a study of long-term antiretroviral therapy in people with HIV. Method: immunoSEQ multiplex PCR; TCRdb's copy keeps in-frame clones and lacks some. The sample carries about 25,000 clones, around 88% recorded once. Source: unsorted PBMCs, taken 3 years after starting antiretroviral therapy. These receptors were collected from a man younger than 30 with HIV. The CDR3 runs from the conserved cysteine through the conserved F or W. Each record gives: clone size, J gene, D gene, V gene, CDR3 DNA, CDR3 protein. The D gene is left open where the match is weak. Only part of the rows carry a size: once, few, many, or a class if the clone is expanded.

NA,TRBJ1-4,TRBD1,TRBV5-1,TGCGCCAGCAGCTTAAGGGGGCGCGATGAAAAACTGTTTTTT,CASSLRGRDEKLFF
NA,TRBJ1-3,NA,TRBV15,TGTGCCACCAGCAGAGATTTCGGCAGTGGAAACACCATATATTTT,CATSRDFGSGNTIYF
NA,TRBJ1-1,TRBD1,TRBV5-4,TGTGCCAGCAGCGGTGCCGCACGGACAGGGGGCACGGGTGAAGCTTTCTTT,CASSGAARTGGTGEAFF
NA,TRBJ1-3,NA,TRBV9,TGTGCCAGCAGCGGACCGGGGGACTCTGGAAACACCATATATTTT,CASSGPGDSGNTIYF
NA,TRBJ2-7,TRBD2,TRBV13,TGTGCCAGCAGCTTAGATACTAGCGGGGGCGAGCAGTACTTC,CASSLDTSGGEQYF
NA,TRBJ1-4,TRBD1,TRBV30,TGTGCCTGGGTGGACAGGGGTAATGAAAAACTGTTTTTT,CAWVDRGNEKLFF
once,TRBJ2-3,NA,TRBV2,TGTGCCAGCAGTGAACCCTTGGGCAGGGGCAGCACAGATACGCAGTATTTT,CASSEPLGRGSTDTQYF
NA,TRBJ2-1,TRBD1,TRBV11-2,TGTGCCAGCAGACCGCTGGACAGGGGCATCTATGAGCAGTTCTTC,CASRPLDRGIYEQFF
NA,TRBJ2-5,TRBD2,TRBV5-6,TGTGCCAGCAGCTTGAAGGCACTAGCGGGGGACTATCAAGAGACCCAGTACTTC,CASSLKALAGDYQETQYF
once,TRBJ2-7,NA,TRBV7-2,TGTGCCAGCAGCTTGGGACCGGCCCACGAGCAGTACTTC,CASSLGPAHEQYF
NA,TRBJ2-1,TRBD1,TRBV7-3,TGTGCCAGCAGCTCGGGACAGGCCCTCGAGCAGTTCTTC,CASSSGQALEQFF
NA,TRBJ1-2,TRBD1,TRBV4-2,TGTGCCAGCAGCCAAGGGGGACAGGGGGCGCAGGGCTACACCTTC,CASSQGGQGAQGYTF
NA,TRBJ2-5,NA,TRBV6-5,TGTGCCAGCAGTTACTCGAGCGGGCCCCAAGAGACCCAGTACTTC,CASSYSSGPQETQYF